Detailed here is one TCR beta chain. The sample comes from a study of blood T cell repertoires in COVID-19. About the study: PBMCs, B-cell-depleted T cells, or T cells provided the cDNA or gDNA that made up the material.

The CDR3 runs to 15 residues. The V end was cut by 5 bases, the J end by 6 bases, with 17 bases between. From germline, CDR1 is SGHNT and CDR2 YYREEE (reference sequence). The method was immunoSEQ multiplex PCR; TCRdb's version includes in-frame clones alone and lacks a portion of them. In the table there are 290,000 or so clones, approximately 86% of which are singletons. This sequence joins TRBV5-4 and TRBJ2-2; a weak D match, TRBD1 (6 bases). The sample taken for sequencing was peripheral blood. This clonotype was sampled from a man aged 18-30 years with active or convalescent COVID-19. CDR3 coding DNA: TGTGCCAGCAGTAACCCCCGAGGGGGTCCCGGGGAGCTGTTTTTT. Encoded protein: CASSNPRGGPGELFF.